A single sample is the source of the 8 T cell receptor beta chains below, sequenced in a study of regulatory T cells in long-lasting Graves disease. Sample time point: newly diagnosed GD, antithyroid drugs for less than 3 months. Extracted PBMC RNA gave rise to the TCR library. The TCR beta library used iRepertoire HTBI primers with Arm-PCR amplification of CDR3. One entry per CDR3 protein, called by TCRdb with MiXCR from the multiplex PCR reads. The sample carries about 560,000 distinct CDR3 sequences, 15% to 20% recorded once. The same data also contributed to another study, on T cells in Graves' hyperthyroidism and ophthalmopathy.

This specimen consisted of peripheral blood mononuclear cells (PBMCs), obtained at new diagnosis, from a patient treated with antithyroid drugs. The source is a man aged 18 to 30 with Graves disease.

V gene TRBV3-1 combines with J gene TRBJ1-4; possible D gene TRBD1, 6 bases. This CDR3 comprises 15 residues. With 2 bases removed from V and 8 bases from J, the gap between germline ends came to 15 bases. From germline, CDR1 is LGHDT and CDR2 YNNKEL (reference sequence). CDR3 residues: CASSQLTGFNEKLFF. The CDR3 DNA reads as TGTGCCAGCAGCCAACTAACAGGGTTTAACGAAAAACTGTTTTTT.

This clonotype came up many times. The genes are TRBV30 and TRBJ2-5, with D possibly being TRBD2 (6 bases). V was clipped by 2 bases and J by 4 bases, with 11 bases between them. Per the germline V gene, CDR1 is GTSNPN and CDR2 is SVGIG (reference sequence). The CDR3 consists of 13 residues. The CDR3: CAWSWGEAETQYF. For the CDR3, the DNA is TGTGCCTGGAGTTGGGGGGAGGCAGAGACCCAGTACTTC.

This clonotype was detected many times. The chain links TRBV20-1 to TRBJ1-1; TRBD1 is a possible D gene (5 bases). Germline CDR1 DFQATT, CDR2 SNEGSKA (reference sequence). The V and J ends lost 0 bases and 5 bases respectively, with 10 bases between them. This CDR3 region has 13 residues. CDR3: CSARDRGWTEAFF. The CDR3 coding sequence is TGCAGTGCTAGAGATAGGGGTTGGACTGAAGCTTTCTTT.

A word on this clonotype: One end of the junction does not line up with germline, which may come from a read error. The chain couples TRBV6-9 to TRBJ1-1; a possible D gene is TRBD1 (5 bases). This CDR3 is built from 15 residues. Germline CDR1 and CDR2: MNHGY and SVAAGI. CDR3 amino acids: CASSYRNNRGTETFF. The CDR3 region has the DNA TGTGCCAGCAGTTACAGGAACAACCGAGGGACTGAAACTTTCTTT.

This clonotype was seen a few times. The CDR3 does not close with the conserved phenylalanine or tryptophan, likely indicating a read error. Written as DNA, the CDR3 is TGTGCCAGCACGCCCCGAGGAGAGACCCAGTACGTC. Protein: CASTPRGETQYV. The chain carries TRBV6-2 or TRBV6-3 and TRBJ2-5; D gene ambiguous. Between the trimmed V and J ends, which lost 7 bases and 4 bases, there was a span of 10 bases. CDR3 length equals 12 residues. From germline, CDR1 is MNHEY and CDR2 SVGEGT.

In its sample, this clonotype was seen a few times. For the CDR3, the DNA is TGCAGTGCTAAGAGTGGCTCGGGTAGGGACGAGCAGTACTTC. Translating it yields CSAKSGSGRDEQYF. The rearrangement links TRBV20-1 to TRBJ2-7; D is undetermined. The germline gives CDR1 DFQATT, CDR2 SNEGSKA (reference sequence). Trimming took off 4 bases at V and 5 bases at J, with 18 bases between the two ends. The CDR3 loop spans 14 amino acids.

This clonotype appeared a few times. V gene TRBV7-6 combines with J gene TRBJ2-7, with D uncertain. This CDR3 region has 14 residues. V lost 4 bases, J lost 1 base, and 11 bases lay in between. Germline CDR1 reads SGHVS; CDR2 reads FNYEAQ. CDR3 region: CASSSNTDSYEQYF. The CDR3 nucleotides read TGTGCCAGCAGCTCGAACACAGATTCCTACGAGCAGTACTTC.

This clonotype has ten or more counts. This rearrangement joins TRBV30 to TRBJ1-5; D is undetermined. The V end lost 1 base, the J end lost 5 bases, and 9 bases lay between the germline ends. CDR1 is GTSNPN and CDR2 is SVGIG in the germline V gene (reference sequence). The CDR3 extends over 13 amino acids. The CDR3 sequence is CAWSGERDQPQHF. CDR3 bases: TGTGCCTGGAGTGGGGAGAGGGATCAGCCCCAGCATTTT.